Reported below is one TCR beta chain. Its antigen remains unidentified. The record has no base qualities; no much larger clone is one base away. As encoded in the germline V gene (reference sequence), CDR1 is MNHEY while CDR2 is SMNVEV. The germline V and J ends show losses of 5 bases and 10 bases respectively, and no gene match explains 8 bases of the junction. Including cysteine and phenylalanine, the CDR3 has 15 amino acids. The read is trimmed to its CDR3 DNA, 45 bases read in frame from base 1. These data originate in a study of T cell changes during pregnancy in multiple sclerosis (dated by TCRdb to 2018 to 2020). Some background on the complete study: In women with multiple sclerosis, the researchers looked at how the T cell repertoire shifted as pregnancy progressed.

Libraries were prepared through the immunoSEQ multiplex PCR assay. TCRdb limited this immuneACCESS table to in-frame rearrangements with V and J called. A share of clones is missing; checked studies link under half to unresolved V genes, and the rest is unexplained. Within this sample are 60,000 to 95,000 clones, with about nine tenths of them counted one time only. The top ten constitute around 0.45% of the sample. The chain links TRBV27 with TRBJ2-1, and TRBD2 aligns with 13 junction nucleotides. Source: CD4+ T cells from peripheral blood mononuclear cells, taken before pregnancy. This clonotype originated in a female donor with multiple sclerosis, enrolled in a pregnancy study. The CDR3 is CASSLLAGGLWEQFF. The sequenced DNA: TGTGCCAGCAGTCTACTAGCGGGAGGGCTTTGGGAGCAGTTCTTC.